This T cell receptor (beta chain) is drawn from a study of regulatory T cells in long-lasting Graves disease. At the level of the study: To qualify as persistent, Graves' disease required over 5 years of antithyroid drugs with positive TSH receptor antibodies. General study points: Possibly, accuracy suffered from the small sample size.

The time point is: persistent/refractory GD, antithyroid drugs over 5 years with positive TRAb. Researchers made the TCR library from RNA that was extracted from PBMCs. Patients came through an endocrinology department, and that department was in Xi'an, China. For this clonotype: Its antigen is as yet unknown. One end of the junction is discordant with germline, which a read error may explain.

This CDR3 is 15 amino acids long. Germline V gene data show CDR1 as MNHNS and CDR2 as SASEGT. CDR3-region Arm-PCR and iRepertoire HTBI primers produced the TCR beta libraries. MiXCR, run by TCRdb on the multiplex PCR reads, gives a single entry per CDR3 protein. The sample has over 350,000 distinct CDR3 sequences; about 20% are singletons. The source of this sequence is a female donor with Graves disease. Sequencing used peripheral blood mononuclear cells (PBMCs), obtained when the disease was refractory, from a patient treated with antithyroid drugs. The gene calls are TRBV6-1 and TRBJ2-7; D unclear. CDR3: CASSLSLGWAYEQYF. As DNA, the CDR3 is TGTGCCAGCAGTCTGAGCCTCGGATGGGCGTACGAGCAGTATTTC.